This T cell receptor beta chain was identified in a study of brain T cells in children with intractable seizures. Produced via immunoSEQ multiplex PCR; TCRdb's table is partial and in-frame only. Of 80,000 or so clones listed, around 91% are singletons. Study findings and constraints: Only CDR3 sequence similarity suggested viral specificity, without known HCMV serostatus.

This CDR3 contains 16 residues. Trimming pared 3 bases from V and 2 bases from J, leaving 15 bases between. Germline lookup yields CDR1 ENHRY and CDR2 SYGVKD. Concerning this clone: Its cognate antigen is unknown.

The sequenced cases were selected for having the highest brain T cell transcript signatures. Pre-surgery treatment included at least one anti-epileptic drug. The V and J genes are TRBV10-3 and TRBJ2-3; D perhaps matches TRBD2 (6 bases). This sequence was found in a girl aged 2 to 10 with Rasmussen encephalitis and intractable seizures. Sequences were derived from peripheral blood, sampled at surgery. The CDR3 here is CAISEGWLAFTDTQYF. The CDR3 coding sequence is TGTGCCATCAGTGAAGGGTGGCTAGCGTTCACAGATACGCAGTATTTT.